The clone carrying this TCR beta chain was counted a few times. Antigen unknown. This specimen comes from a study of CD8+ T cells in alopecia areata. Study-level background: Scalp area affected, as a percentage, set the severity score of treated patients.

Whole-study findings and limits: The study found tofacitinib significantly decreased scalp clonality and expanded CD8+ clones among the top 100.

Looked up from germline, CDR1 is SQVTM and CDR2 is ANQGSEA. The V end lost 4 bases, the J end lost 1 base, and 7 bases lay between the germline ends. This CDR3 has 13 residues. RNA extraction was followed by reverse transcription into cDNA, which acted as the sequencing template. The method was immunoSEQ multiplex PCR; TCRdb's version includes in-frame clones alone and lacks a portion of them. This table has some 150,000 clones, around 83% appearing once. The treatment denotes: oral pan-JAK inhibitor, 5-10 mg twice daily. This chain connects TRBV29-1 to TRBJ2-2, with D possibly TRBD2 on 5 matching bases. The TCR was taken from a human donor with alopecia areata. The material sequenced was CD8+ T cells sorted from blood, taken at week 4, from a patient treated with tofacitinib. CDR3 in DNA: TGCAGCGTTGGACTACAGAACACCGGGGAGCTGTTTTTT. It yields the protein CSVGLQNTGELFF.